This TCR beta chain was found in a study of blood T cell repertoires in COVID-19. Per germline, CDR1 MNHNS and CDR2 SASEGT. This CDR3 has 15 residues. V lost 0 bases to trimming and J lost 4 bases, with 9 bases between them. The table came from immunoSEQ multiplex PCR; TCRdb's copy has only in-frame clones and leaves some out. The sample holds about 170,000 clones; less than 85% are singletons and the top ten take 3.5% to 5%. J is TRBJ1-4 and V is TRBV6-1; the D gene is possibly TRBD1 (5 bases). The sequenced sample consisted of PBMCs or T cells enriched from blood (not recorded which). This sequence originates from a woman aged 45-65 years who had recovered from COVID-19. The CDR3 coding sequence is TGTGCCAGCAGTGAAGCAGACAGATTTAATGAAAAACTGTTTTTT. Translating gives CASSEADRFNEKLFF.